The clone carrying this T cell receptor beta chain appeared many times. The sample comes from a study of Graves' ophthalmopathy and Graves' hyperthyroidism. Beta-chain TCR CDR3 regions were amplified from RNA transcripts. HTBI primers were employed in first-round RT-PCR, then a second-round multiplex PCR followed. TCRdb re-derived calls from the multiplex PCR reads in MiXCR, one entry per CDR3 protein. The table has roughly 400,000 distinct CDR3 sequences, approximately 15% seen once. The CDR3 covers 13 residues. Between the trimmed V and J ends, which lost 7 bases and 2 bases, there was a span of 11 bases.

This clonotype originated in a woman under 30 with stable Graves' hyperthyroidism. Material: peripheral blood. V gene TRBV12-3 or TRBV12-4 combines with J gene TRBJ1-1; unclear D gene. The CDR3 is CASTDQPNTEAFF. The CDR3 DNA is TGTGCCAGCACCGACCAGCCCAACACTGAAGCTTTCTTT.